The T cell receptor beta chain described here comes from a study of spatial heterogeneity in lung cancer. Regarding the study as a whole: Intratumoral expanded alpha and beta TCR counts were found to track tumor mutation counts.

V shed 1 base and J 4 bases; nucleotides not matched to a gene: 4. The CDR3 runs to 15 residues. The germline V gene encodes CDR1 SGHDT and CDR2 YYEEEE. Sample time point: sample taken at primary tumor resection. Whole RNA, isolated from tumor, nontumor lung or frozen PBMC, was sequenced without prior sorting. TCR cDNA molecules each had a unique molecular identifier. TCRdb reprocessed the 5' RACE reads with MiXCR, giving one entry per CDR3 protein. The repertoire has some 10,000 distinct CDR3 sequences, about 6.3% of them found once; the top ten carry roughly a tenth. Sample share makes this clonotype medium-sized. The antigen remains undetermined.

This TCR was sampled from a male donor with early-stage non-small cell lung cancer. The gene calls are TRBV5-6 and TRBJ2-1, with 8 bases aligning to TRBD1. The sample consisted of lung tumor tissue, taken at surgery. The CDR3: CASSLWDRPYNEQFF. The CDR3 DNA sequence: TGTGCCAGCAGCTTGTGGGACAGGCCGTACAATGAGCAGTTCTTC.